In its sample, the clone carrying this TCR beta chain was seen once. The CDR3 sequence is 14 residues long. CDR1 MGHDK and CDR2 SYGVNS come from the germline V gene. V lost 5 bases to trimming and J lost 4 bases; unmatched junction nucleotides: 5. Generated by immunoSEQ multiplex PCR, the TCRdb table keeps only in-frame clones and is missing some. Here the sample spans 70,000 or so clones, 82% being singletons. Indicated time point: blood 2 weeks post-SBRT. Treatment reported: 15 Gy SBRT to primary tumor, nephrectomy 4 weeks later. The sample originates from a study of radiation and T cells in renal cell carcinoma.

The sequence came from a man between 60 and 75 years old with renal cell carcinoma. The sample in question was blood, obtained from a patient whose treatment included radiotherapy and nephrectomy. The chain employs TRBV25-1 and TRBJ2-5; 9 bases agree with TRBD1. For the CDR3, the DNA is TGTGCCAGCAGTCCCTTGGGACAGGGAGAGACCCAGTACTTC. Protein sequence: CASSPLGQGETQYF.